The 6 T cell receptor beta chains presented below share a single source sample, sequenced in a study of cytomegalovirus exposure and HLA in healthy donors. It was with 60 Vbeta and 13 Jbeta primers that the PCR ran. Method: immunoSEQ multiplex PCR; TCRdb's copy keeps in-frame clones and lacks some. The table records hundreds of thousands of clones, roughly 90% of them present only once. Sample: PBMCs. These receptors were taken from a woman aged 18-29 years in good health and CMV-seronegative.

Points on this clone: Other DNA sequences in this sample translate to the same CDR3. The chain couples TRBV29-1 to TRBJ2-7; 11 bases line up with TRBD1. The CDR3 length is 14 residues. Germline CDR1 reads SQVTM; CDR2 reads ANQGSEA. After removal of 4 bases from V and 4 bases from J, the junction contained 6 bases not matched to a gene. In DNA, the CDR3 is TGCAGCGTTGCAGGGACAGGGGGTACGTACGAGCAGTACTTC. Translating gives CSVAGTGGTYEQYF.

This rearrangement joins TRBV27 to TRBJ2-5; the match to TRBD2 covers 8 bases. The J call may be wrong; the DNA end is better matched by TRBJ2-7. The V gene's germline CDR1 is MNHEY and CDR2 SMNVEV (reference sequence). There are 14 residues in the CDR3. The CDR3 region is CASSLSGGVNEQYF. The CDR3 nucleotides read TGTGCCAGCAGTTTATCCGGGGGGGTCAACGAGCAGTACTTC.

V and J are TRBV9 and TRBJ2-1, with 7 bases fitting TRBD2. V shed 3 bases and J 7 bases; nucleotides not matched to a gene: 16. The CDR3 sequence is 17 residues long. The germline V gene has CDR1 SGDLS and CDR2 YYNGEE. The CDR3 region has the DNA TGTGCCAGCAGCGCGCAGGGACTAAGCATGGGTAGGAATGAGCAGTTCTTC. As protein: CASSAQGLSMGRNEQFF.

V and J are TRBV25-1 and TRBJ1-2; D perhaps matches TRBD1 (6 bases). From germline, CDR1 is MGHDK and CDR2 SYGVNS. V dropped 2 bases and J dropped 7 bases, with 17 bases sitting between them. The CDR3 is 15 residues long. This chain's CDR3 is CASSEPDSEVSGYTF. In DNA, the CDR3 is TGTGCCAGCAGTGAACCGGACAGTGAGGTCTCTGGCTACACCTTC.

Turning to this clone: The junction differs from germline at one of its ends, possibly a read error. The gene calls are TRBV2 and TRBJ1-5, with TRBD1 matching 8 bases. Germline CDR1 reads SNHLY; CDR2 reads FYNNEI. This CDR3 has 13 amino acids. CDR3 amino acids: CAGSQGADQPQHF. The CDR3 DNA is TGTGCCGGCAGTCAGGGGGCCGATCAGCCCCAGCATTTT.

This chain links TRBV10-1 with TRBJ1-1, with a weak D call TRBD1 (6 bases). V was trimmed by 0 bases and J by 1 base, leaving 9 bases between them. Germline V gene sequence: CDR1 WNHNN, CDR2 SYGVQD (reference sequence). This CDR3 is 15 amino acids long. In DNA, the CDR3 is TGCGCCAGCAGTGAGTCGGGGGCCCCGAACACTGAAGCTTTCTTT. Translated, it gives CASSESGAPNTEAFF.